The rows below give T cell receptor beta chains drawn from one sample of a study of T cells expressing NK-cell markers. TCRdb re-called the 5' RACE reads and gives one entry per CDR3 protein, without DNA. The sample table includes approximately 550,000 distinct CDR3 sequences. Sequencing was carried out using blood T cells: a sorted CD56 or NKG2C T cell subset, CD4+ or CD8+ T cells, or bulk PBMC T cells (not recorded which). The receptor set was obtained from a man younger than 30 in good health. Both conserved end residues are part of each CDR3.

j_call v_call cdr3_aa
TRBJ1-5 TRBV12-3/TRBV12-4 CASSLGVWRTGRDQPQHF
TRBJ1-2 TRBV6-5 CASKPDRQFYGYTF
TRBJ1-1 TRBV5-1 CASSSDRGLNTEAFF
TRBJ2-2 TRBV25-1 CASSEYPGTGELFF
TRBJ2-7 TRBV4-2 CASSQDLAAYEQYF
TRBJ1-2 TRBV6-1 CASSSGRIYGYTF
TRBJ2-2 TRBV18 CASSPQGRGTNTGELFF
TRBJ1-5 TRBV6-2/TRBV6-3 CASSYSSGAYQPQHF
TRBJ1-2 TRBV10-3 CAISDLAGSFYGYTF
TRBJ2-7 TRBV12-3/TRBV12-4 CASSQTPTTGSYEQYF
TRBJ2-2 TRBV5-1 CASRSGDPLTGELFF
TRBJ2-5 TRBV11-2 CASSPLGVVTQYF
TRBJ1-5 TRBV28 CATGGTRGQPQHF
TRBJ2-3 TRBV20-1 CSAASGRTDTQYF
TRBJ2-1 TRBV5-5 CASSLAPSGGPYNEQFF
TRBJ2-1 TRBV6-6 CASSGLSEQFF
TRBJ2-4 TRBV12-3/TRBV12-4 CASSYMQGGVRNIQYF
TRBJ2-1 TRBV18 CASSPSASGTSYNEQFF
TRBJ2-5 TRBV29-1 CSVERAGGQETQYF
TRBJ2-7 TRBV3-1 CASSQEGQWYEQYF
TRBJ2-1 TRBV7-9 CASSLVENEQFF
TRBJ2-3 TRBV27 CASRIRTESTDTQYF
TRBJ1-1 TRBV4-2 CASSQGTMEMNTEAFF
TRBJ1-2 TRBV11-2 CASSQNSGNYGYTF
TRBJ2-7 TRBV7-2 CASSPSRDRATYEQYF
TRBJ2-5 TRBV12-3/TRBV12-4 CASRWGSIIETQYF
TRBJ2-1 TRBV5-5 CASSLEAGGFFEGFF
TRBJ2-7 TRBV25-1 CASSESYAYEQYF
TRBJ2-5 TRBV5-1 CASSAGPGGAETQYF
TRBJ2-6 TRBV2 CASIPWDREPGANVLTF
TRBJ2-5 TRBV7-7 CASSLKVPETQYF
TRBJ1-3 TRBV6-5 CASSYSKRAISGNTIYF
TRBJ2-5 TRBV12-3/TRBV12-4 CASSIKQGETQYF
TRBJ2-1 TRBV20-1 CSAVLGLAVHNEQFF
TRBJ2-1 TRBV29-1 CSVEWEGDGQFF
TRBJ2-3 TRBV5-1 CASSLGVRDTQYF
TRBJ2-5 TRBV5-4 CASSLQGLAGDSGSQYF
TRBJ2-1 TRBV7-2 CASSLGPQGEQFF
TRBJ2-2 TRBV27 CASSTRQGPIRNTGELFF
TRBJ2-3 TRBV12-3/TRBV12-4 CASRGPGNPFTDTQYF
TRBJ2-1 TRBV25-1 CASSEWRGVAGAWNEQFF
TRBJ2-1 TRBV4-3 CASSPRSQGRVFNEQFF
TRBJ2-5 TRBV12-3/TRBV12-4 CASSPGLAGGGPLQETQYF
TRBJ2-3 TRBV7-9 CASSIGTGGSDTQYF
TRBJ2-5 TRBV12-3/TRBV12-4 CASSQTQGNQTQYF
TRBJ2-6 TRBV27 CASSLGGREANVLTF
TRBJ2-5 TRBV4-3 CASSQEYGFMETQYF
TRBJ2-4 TRBV18 CASGYGRASKNIQYF
TRBJ2-3 TRBV6-5 CASSYPSSPDTQYF
TRBJ2-3 TRBV11-3 CASSKGLLLGTDTQYF
TRBJ2-3 TRBV11-2 CASSSPRGRWAYTDTQYF
TRBJ2-1 TRBV7-2 CASSFRGGLSYNEQFF
TRBJ2-7 TRBV10-3 CAISESLGVQRSYEQYF